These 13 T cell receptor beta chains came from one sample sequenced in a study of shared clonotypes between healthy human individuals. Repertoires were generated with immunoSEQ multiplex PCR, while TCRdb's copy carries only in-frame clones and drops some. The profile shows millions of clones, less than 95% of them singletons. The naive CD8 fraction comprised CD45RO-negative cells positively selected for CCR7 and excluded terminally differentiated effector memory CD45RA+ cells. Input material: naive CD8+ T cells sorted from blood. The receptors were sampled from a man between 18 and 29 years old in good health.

The chain's CDR3 is CASRDTGGNGEQFF. The CDR3 nucleotides read TGTGCCAGCAGAGATACAGGGGGAAACGGGGAGCAGTTCTTC. This chain links TRBV28 with TRBJ2-1; 8 bases map to TRBD1. V trimming: 6 bases; J trimming: 10 bases; junction bases outside the gene matches: 11. The germline V gene encodes CDR1 MDHEN and CDR2 SYDVKM. The CDR3 runs 14 residues.

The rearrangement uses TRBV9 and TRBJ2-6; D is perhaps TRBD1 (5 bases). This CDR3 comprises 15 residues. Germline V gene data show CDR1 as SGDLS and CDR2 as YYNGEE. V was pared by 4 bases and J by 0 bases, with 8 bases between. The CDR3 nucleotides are TGTGCCAGCAGCCAGGGTTCCTCTGGGGCCAACGTCCTGACTTTC. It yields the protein CASSQGSSGANVLTF. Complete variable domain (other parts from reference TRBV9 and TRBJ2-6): DSGVTQTPKHLITATGQRVTLRCSPRSGDLSVYWYQQSLDQGLQFLIQYYNGEERAKGNILERFSAQQFPDLHSELNLSSLELGDSALYFCASSQGSSGANVLTFGAGSRLTVL.

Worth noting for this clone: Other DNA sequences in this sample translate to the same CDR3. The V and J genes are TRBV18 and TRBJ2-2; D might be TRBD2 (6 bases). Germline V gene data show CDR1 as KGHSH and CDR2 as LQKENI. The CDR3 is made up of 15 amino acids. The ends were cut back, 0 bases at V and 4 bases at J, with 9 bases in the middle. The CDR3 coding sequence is TGTGCCAGCTCACCACCCGCGGGGAGCACCGGGGAGCTGTTTTTT. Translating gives CASSPPAGSTGELFF. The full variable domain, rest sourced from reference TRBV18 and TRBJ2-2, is NAGVMQNPRHLVRRRGQEARLRCSPMKGHSHVYWYRQLPEEGLKFMVYLQKENIIDESGMPKERFSAEFPKEGPSILRIQQVVRGDSAAYFCASSPPAGSTGELFFGEGSRLTVL.

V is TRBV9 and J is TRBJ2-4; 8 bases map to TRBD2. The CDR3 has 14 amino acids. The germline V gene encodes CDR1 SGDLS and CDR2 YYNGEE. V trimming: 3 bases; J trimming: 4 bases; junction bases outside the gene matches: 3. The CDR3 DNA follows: TGTGCCAGCAGCGCGGGAGGGCTAAAAAACATTCAGTACTTC. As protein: CASSAGGLKNIQYF.

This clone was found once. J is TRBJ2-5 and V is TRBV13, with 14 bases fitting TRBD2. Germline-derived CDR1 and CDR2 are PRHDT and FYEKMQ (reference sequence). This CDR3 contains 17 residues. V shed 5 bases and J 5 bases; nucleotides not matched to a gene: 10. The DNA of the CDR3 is TGTGCCAGCAGCGCGACTAGCGGGGGGGCGTATGTCGAGACCCAGTACTTC. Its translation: CASSATSGGAYVETQYF.

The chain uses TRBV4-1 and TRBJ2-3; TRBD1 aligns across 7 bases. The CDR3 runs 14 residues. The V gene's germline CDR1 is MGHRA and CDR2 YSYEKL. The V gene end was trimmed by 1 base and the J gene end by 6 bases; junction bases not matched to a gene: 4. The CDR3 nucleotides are TGCGCCAGCAGCCAAGGTAGGGGGCCGGATACGCAGTATTTT. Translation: CASSQGRGPDTQYF.

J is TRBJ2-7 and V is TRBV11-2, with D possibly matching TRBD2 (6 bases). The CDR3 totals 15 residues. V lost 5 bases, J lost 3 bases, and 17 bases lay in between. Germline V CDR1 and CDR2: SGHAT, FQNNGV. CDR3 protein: CASSRRDFLRYEQYF. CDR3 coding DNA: TGTGCCAGCAGCCGCCGGGACTTCCTTCGCTACGAGCAGTACTTC.

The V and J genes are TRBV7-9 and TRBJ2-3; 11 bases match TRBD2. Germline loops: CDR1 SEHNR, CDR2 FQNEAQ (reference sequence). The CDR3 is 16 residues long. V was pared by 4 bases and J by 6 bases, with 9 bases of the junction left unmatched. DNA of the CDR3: TGTGCCAGCAGCTCCTATAGCGGGGGGGCCGGGGATACGCAGTATTTT. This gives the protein CASSSYSGGAGDTQYF.

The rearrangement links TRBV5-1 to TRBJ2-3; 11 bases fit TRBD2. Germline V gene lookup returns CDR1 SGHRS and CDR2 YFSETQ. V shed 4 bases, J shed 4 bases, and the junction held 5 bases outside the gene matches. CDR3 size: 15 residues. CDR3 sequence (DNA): TGCGCCAGCAGCGCAACTAGCGGGGGTCCAGATACGCAGTATTTT. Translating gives CASSATSGGPDTQYF.

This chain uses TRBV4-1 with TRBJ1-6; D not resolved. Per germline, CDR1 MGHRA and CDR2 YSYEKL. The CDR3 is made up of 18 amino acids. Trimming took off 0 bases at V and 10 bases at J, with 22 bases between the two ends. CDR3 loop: CASSQDLASRRVGSPLHF. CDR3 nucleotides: TGCGCCAGCAGCCAAGATTTAGCGAGCAGGCGGGTAGGATCACCCCTCCACTTT.

This CDR3 reads CASRDSQNTEAFF. The CDR3 DNA is TGTGCCAGCAGGGACAGCCAGAACACTGAAGCTTTCTTT. The chain links TRBV7-9 to TRBJ1-1; possible D gene TRBD1, 6 bases. Trimming took off 6 bases at V and 1 base at J, with 9 bases between the two ends. The CDR3 is made up of 13 amino acids. Germline CDR1 and CDR2: SEHNR and FQNEAQ (reference sequence).

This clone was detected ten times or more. This CDR3 is CASSEFQRLDTQYF. CDR3 sequence (DNA): TGTGCCAGCAGCGAATTTCAGCGGCTAGATACGCAGTATTTT. V and J are TRBV2 and TRBJ2-3; TRBD2 is a possible D gene (5 bases). The ends were cut back, 6 bases at V and 5 bases at J, with 15 bases in the middle. The germline CDR1 and CDR2 sequences are SNHLY and FYNNEI. This CDR3 region has 14 residues.

The CDR3 DNA sequence: TGTGCCAGCGGACAGGGGACTAGCTCCTACAATGAGCAGTTCTTC. Its protein is CASGQGTSSYNEQFF. The genes are TRBV6-5 and TRBJ2-1, with D tentatively TRBD1 (9 bases). The CDR3 has 15 amino acids. Trimming removed 8 bases at V and 0 bases at J, with 14 bases between. Germline V gives CDR1 MNHEY, CDR2 SVGAGI.